Below are 15 T cell receptor beta chains sequenced from a single sample in a study of blood T cells in healthy people across ages. PCR was performed a second time for roughly 7 to 11 cycles using a sample-barcoded 5' primer and a J-beta primer mix. TCRdb re-analysed the 5' RACE reads in MiXCR, keeping a single row per CDR3 protein. The sample consists of some 760,000 distinct CDR3 sequences, roughly 25% of them appearing once. These data also featured in a second study, about T cells of mothers and their children.

The sample comprised blood. The receptors were sampled from a boy younger than 18 in good health.

Remarks on this clonotype: Its ends do not fully match the called genes, so a read error is possible. The V call is TRBV20-1, the J call TRBJ2-3; 10 bases match TRBD2. From germline, CDR1 is DFQATT and CDR2 SNEGSKA (reference sequence). The CDR3 loop spans 12 amino acids. The CDR3 bases are TGCAGTACTAGCGGGAACACAGATACGCAGTATTTT. Translation: CSTSGNTDTQYF.

This clonotype was seen more than once but under ten times. The chain recombines TRBV6-1 with TRBJ1-6; TRBD1 is a possible D gene (5 bases). The CDR3 runs to 16 residues. With 6 bases removed from V and 1 base from J, the gap between germline ends came to 13 bases. CDR1 and CDR2 (germline): MNHNS, SASEGT. This CDR3 is CASSPTGGSYNSPLHF. The CDR3 bases are TGTGCCAGCAGCCCCACGGGGGGATCCTATAATTCACCCCTCCACTTT.

The CDR3 coding sequence is TGCAGTGCCATTTCCACCCACGAGCAGTACTTC. Protein product: CSAISTHEQYF. J is TRBJ2-7 and V is TRBV20-1; no clear D. Per germline, CDR1 DFQATT and CDR2 SNEGSKA (reference sequence). Between the trimmed V and J ends, which lost 6 bases and 5 bases, there was a span of 11 bases. The CDR3 loop spans 11 amino acids.

This clonotype was counted a few times. This chain links TRBV12-3 or TRBV12-4 with TRBJ2-3; 11 positions match TRBD2. The CDR3 covers 16 residues. V lost 5 bases to trimming and J lost 5 bases; unmatched junction nucleotides: 9. CDR3 nucleotide sequence: TGTGCCAGCAGTCCCCGCACTAGCGGGAGAAAAGATACGCAGTATTTT. Translating gives CASSPRTSGRKDTQYF.

This clonotype was observed a few times. The chain uses TRBV7-9 and TRBJ1-1; 7 bases agree with TRBD1. The CDR3 contains 15 residues. In germline, CDR1 is SEHNR, CDR2 FQNEAQ (reference sequence). The V segment lost 5 bases and the J segment 3 bases; nucleotides outside the gene matches: 9. Here the CDR3 DNA reads TGTGCCAGCAGCCCGCAGACAGGGATCGACACTGAAGCTTTCTTT. Amino acids: CASSPQTGIDTEAFF.

As regards this clonotype: At one end, the junction sequence differs from germline, possibly due to a read error. The chain recombines TRBV28 with TRBJ1-1; maybe TRBD1 (5 bases). Germline-derived CDR1 and CDR2 are MDHEN and SYDVKM. The CDR3 is 13 amino acids. DNA of the CDR3: TGTGCCAGCAGCGCAGGGAGGAACTCTGAAGCTTTCTTT. Amino acid sequence: CASSAGRNSEAFF.

This clonotype was observed a few times. The rearrangement uses TRBV20-1 and TRBJ2-4, with 8 bases lining up with TRBD2. The CDR3 runs to 14 residues. Per germline, CDR1 DFQATT and CDR2 SNEGSKA (reference sequence). J gave up 1 base and V 6 bases, and 5 bases lay outside the gene matches. CDR3 sequence: CSAAGGGAKNIQYF. The CDR3 coding sequence is TGCAGTGCCGCGGGGGGCGGTGCCAAAAACATTCAGTACTTC.

This clonotype was seen more than once but under ten times. This sequence joins TRBV27 and TRBJ2-5, with 12 bases that match TRBD2. CDR3 length equals 18 residues. Looked up from germline, CDR1 is MNHEY and CDR2 is SMNVEV (reference sequence). Germline trimming cut 6 bases from V and 4 bases from J; bases unmatched to any gene: 15. This CDR3 reads CASRDLLAGGLNLETQYF. The DNA for the CDR3 is TGTGCCAGCAGGGACCTACTAGCGGGAGGACTGAACTTAGAGACCCAGTACTTC.

The J gene is TRBJ1-1, the V gene TRBV20-1; D might be TRBD1 (6 bases). The CDR3 is 13 residues long. Per the germline V gene, CDR1 is DFQATT and CDR2 is SNEGSKA (reference sequence). V gave up 6 bases and J gave up 4 bases, with 15 bases separating them. The CDR3 protein is CSAKGEGTTEAFF. CDR3 nucleotide sequence: TGCAGTGCAAAGGGGGAGGGGACCACTGAAGCTTTCTTT.

This clonotype has only a few counts. This chain joins TRBV4-1 and TRBJ2-5; no reliable D call. Per the germline V gene, CDR1 is MGHRA and CDR2 is YSYEKL. V was trimmed by 3 bases and J by 1 base, leaving 9 bases between them. There are 14 residues in the CDR3. The CDR3 protein is CASSQVLAQETQYF. As DNA, the CDR3 is TGCGCCAGCAGCCAGGTCTTAGCCCAAGAGACCCAGTACTTC.

The V gene is TRBV6-6, the J gene TRBJ2-5; D tentatively reads TRBD1 or TRBD2 (6 bases each). The V and J ends lost 10 bases and 2 bases respectively, with 14 bases between them. The CDR3 extends over 13 amino acids. Germline loops: CDR1 MNHNY, CDR2 SVGAGI (reference sequence). The DNA for the CDR3 is TGTGCCAACGGGAAAGGGGGGCAAGAGACCCAGTACTTC. Its protein is CANGKGGQETQYF.

Only a few counts were recorded for this clonotype. This chain uses TRBV12-3 or TRBV12-4 with TRBJ2-7; 8 nucleotides agree with TRBD1. V lost 5 bases to trimming and J lost 3 bases; unmatched junction nucleotides: 6. This CDR3 has 14 amino acids. Here the CDR3 reads CASSIRTGNYEQYF. CDR3 nucleotide sequence: TGTGCCAGCAGTATTAGGACAGGGAACTACGAGCAGTACTTC.

The chain joins TRBV7-2 to TRBJ2-2, with D possibly being TRBD2 (6 bases). Per the germline V gene, CDR1 is SGHTA and CDR2 is FQGNSA. The CDR3 loop spans 14 amino acids. Trimming stripped 8 bases from V and 3 bases from J, with 13 bases between. CDR3 sequence: CASSTGGDTGELFF. DNA for the CDR3: TGTGCCAGCTCAACCGGCGGGGACACCGGGGAGCTGTTTTTT.

This chain links TRBV29-1 with TRBJ2-1; D is unclear. Germline lookup yields CDR1 SQVTM and CDR2 ANQGSEA. The CDR3 has 12 amino acids. The V and J ends lost 7 bases and 4 bases respectively, with 11 bases between them. The CDR3 DNA reads TGCAGCGCCCCGGACGGGTACAATGAGCAGTTCTTC. As protein: CSAPDGYNEQFF.

The rearrangement links TRBV9 to TRBJ2-1; 13 nucleotides line up with TRBD2. The CDR3 runs 17 residues. Germline V gene lookup returns CDR1 SGDLS and CDR2 YYNGEE. V was pared by 0 bases and J by 7 bases, with 7 bases of the junction left unmatched. The CDR3 sequence is CASSVAGTSGITNEQFF. The CDR3 DNA reads TGTGCCAGCAGCGTAGCGGGGACTAGCGGGATAACAAATGAGCAGTTCTTC.